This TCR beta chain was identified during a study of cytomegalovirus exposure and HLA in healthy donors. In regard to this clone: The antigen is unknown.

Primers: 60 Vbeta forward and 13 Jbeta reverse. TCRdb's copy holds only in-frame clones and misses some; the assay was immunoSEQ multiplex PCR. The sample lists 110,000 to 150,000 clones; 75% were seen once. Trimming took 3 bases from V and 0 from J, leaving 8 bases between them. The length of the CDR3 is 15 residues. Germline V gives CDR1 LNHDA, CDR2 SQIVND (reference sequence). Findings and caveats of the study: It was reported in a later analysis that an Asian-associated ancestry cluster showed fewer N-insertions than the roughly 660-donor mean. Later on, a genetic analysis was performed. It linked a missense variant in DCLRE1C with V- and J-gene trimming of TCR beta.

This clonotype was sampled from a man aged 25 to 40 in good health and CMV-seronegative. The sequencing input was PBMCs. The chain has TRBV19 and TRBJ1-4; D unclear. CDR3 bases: TGTGCCAGTAGTATTTCGGGAACAACTAATGAAAAACTGTTTTTT. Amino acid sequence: CASSISGTTNEKLFF.